The rows below give T cell receptor beta chains drawn from one sample of a study of radiation and T cells in renal cell carcinoma. Libraries were prepared by immunoSEQ multiplex PCR; TCRdb keeps only in-frame clonotypes and omits some of them. Of around 76,000 clones listed, about 81% were seen once; the top ten hold under 6.5%. The specimen was blood, collected from a patient whose treatment included radiotherapy and nephrectomy. Receptors were obtained from a man aged 55 to 70 with renal cell carcinoma. The CDR3 runs from the conserved cysteine through the conserved F or W. A D gene is named only where the DNA matches it firmly. Size is omitted from some rows. Given values are once, few, many or a class for expanded clones.

>TRBV7-2|14|TRBD1|once|TRBJ1-3
CASSVGQGRNTIYF
TGTGCCAGCAGCGTAGGACAGGGTAGAAACACCATATATTTT
>TRBV5-4|14|TRBD1|-|TRBJ1-2
CASSPGTGAYGYTF
TGTGCCAGCAGCCCCGGGACAGGGGCCTATGGCTACACCTTC
>TRBV5-4|15|TRBD2|-|TRBJ2-5
CASSLDLAGEETQYF
TGTGCCAGCAGCTTGGACCTAGCGGGAGAAGAGACCCAGTACTTC
>TRBV6-1|11|-|-|TRBJ1-4
CASRRNEKLFF
TGTGCCAGCAGACGAAATGAAAAACTGTTTTTT
>TRBV4-2|18|-|once|TRBJ2-1
CASSQDRLGGFARDEQFF
TGTGCCAGCAGCCAAGATCGTCTTGGGGGCTTCGCCCGCGATGAGCAGTTCTTC
>TRBV10-2|15|-|-|TRBJ2-5
CASSEFWQGEETQYF
TGCGCCAGCAGTGAGTTTTGGCAGGGAGAAGAGACCCAGTACTTC
>TRBV7-8|16|-|-|TRBJ1-4
CASSLGRRSEGEKLFF
TGTGCCAGCAGCTTAGGACGCCGGTCGGAAGGTGAAAAACTGTTTTTT
>TRBV10-2|17|TRBD2|-|TRBJ2-1
CASIVPSREGNRNEQFF
TGCGCCAGCATTGTTCCGAGCCGGGAGGGTAATAGGAATGAGCAGTTCTTC
>TRBV13|15|TRBD1|-|TRBJ1-1
CASSFSGTGGTEAFF
TGTGCCAGCAGCTTCTCCGGGACAGGGGGCACTGAAGCTTTCTTT
>TRBV4-1|14|-|-|TRBJ2-7
CASSQGDRSYEQYF
TGCGCCAGCAGCCAAGGGGACCGCTCCTACGAGCAGTACTTC